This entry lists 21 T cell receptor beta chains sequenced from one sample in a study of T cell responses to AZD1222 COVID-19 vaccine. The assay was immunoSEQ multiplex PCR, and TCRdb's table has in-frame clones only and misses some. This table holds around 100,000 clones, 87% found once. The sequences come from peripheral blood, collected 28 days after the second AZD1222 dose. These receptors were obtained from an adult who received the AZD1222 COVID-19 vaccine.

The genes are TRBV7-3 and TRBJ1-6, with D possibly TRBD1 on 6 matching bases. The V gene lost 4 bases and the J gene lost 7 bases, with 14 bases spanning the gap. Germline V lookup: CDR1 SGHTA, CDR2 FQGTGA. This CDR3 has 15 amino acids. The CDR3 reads CASSSTGQVNSPLHF. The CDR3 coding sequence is TGTGCCAGCAGCTCAACGGGACAAGTGAATTCACCCCTCCACTTT. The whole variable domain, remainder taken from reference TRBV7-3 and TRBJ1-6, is GAGVSQTPSNKVTEKGKYVELRCDPISGHTALYWYRQSLGQGPEFLIYFQGTGAADDSGLPNDRFFAVRPEGSVSTLKIQRTERGDSAVYLCASSSTGQVNSPLHFGNGTRLTVT.

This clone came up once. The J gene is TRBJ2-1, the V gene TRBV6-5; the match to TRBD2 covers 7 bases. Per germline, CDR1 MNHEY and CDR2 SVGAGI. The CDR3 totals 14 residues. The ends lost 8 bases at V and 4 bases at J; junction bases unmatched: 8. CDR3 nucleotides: TGTGCCAGCTCCTTTGGGGAGGGTTACAATGAGCAGTTCTTC. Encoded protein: CASSFGEGYNEQFF.

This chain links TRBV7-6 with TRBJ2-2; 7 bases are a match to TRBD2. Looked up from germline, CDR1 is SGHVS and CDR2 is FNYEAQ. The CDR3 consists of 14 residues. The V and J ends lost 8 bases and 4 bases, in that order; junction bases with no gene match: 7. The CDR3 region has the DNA TGTGCCAGCCGGGGCGGGAGAGGCACCGGGGAGCTGTTTTTT. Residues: CASRGGRGTGELFF.

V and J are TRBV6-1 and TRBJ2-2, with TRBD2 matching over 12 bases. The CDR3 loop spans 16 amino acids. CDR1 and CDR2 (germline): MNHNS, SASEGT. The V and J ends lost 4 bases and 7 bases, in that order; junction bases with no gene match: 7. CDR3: CASSVLAGGLDGELFF. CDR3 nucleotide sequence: TGTGCCAGCAGTGTTCTAGCGGGAGGGTTAGACGGGGAGCTGTTTTTT.

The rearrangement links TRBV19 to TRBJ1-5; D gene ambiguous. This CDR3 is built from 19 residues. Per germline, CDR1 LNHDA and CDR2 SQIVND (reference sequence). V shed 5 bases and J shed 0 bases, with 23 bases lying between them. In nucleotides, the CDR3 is TGTGCCAGTAGTTGGGAGCAGCAGCTTTATTCATATAGCAATCAGCCCCAGCATTTT. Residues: CASSWEQQLYSYSNQPQHF.

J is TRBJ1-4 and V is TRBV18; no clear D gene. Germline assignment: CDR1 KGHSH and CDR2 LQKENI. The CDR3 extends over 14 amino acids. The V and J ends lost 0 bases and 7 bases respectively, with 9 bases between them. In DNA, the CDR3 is TGTGCCAGCTCACCACCGCGGGGAGGTGAAAAACTGTTTTTT. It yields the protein CASSPPRGGEKLFF.

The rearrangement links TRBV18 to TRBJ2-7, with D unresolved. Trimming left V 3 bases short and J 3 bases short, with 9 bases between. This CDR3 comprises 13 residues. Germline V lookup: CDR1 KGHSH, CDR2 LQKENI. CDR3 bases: TGTGCCAGCTCACCGATGACAAGCTACGAGCAGTACTTC. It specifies CASSPMTSYEQYF.

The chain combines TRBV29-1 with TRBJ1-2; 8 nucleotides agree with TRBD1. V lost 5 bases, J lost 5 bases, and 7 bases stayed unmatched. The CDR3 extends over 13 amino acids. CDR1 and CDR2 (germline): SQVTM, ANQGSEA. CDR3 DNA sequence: TGCAGCGTTACCGACAGGGGAGAATATGGCTACACCTTC. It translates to CSVTDRGEYGYTF.

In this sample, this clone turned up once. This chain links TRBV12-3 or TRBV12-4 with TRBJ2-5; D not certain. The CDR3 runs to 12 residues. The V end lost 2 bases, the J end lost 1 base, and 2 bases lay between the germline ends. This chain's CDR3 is CASSLIQETQYF. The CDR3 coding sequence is TGTGCCAGCAGTTTAATCCAAGAGACCCAGTACTTC.

The CDR3 DNA is TGTGCCAGCAGCCGAGGTGACTACGAGCAGTACTTC. This encodes CASSRGDYEQYF. V gene TRBV5-4 combines with J gene TRBJ2-7; D is unclear. Per the germline V gene, CDR1 is SGHNT and CDR2 is YYREEE (reference sequence). V was shortened by 4 bases and J by 3 bases, with 8 bases between the two germline ends. The CDR3 is 12 amino acids.

CDR3 nucleotides: TGTGCCAGCAGTCCCTCGCGGAGAACTTTCGGCCACAATGAGCAGTTCTTC. Protein product: CASSPSRRTFGHNEQFF. The chain combines TRBV11-3 with TRBJ2-1; D unclear. Looked up from germline, CDR1 is SGHNT and CDR2 is YENEEA. V dropped 6 bases and J dropped 5 bases, with 23 bases sitting between them. The CDR3 is 17 residues long.

This CDR3 is CASSQFQGANTEAFF. Written as DNA, the CDR3 is TGTGCCAGCAGCCAGTTTCAGGGGGCGAACACTGAAGCTTTCTTT. The V call is TRBV6-5, the J call TRBJ1-1; 8 bases align to TRBD1. The trim removed 6 bases at V and 1 base at J, leaving 7 bases unmatched. CDR1 MNHEY and CDR2 SVGAGI come from the germline V gene. This CDR3 comprises 15 residues.

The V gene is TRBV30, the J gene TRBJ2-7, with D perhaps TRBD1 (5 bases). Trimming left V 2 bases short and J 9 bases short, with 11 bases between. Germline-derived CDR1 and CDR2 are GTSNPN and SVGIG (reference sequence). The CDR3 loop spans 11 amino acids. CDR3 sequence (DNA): TGTGCCTGGAGTCCCCAGCAGGGGCAGTACTTC. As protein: CAWSPQQGQYF.

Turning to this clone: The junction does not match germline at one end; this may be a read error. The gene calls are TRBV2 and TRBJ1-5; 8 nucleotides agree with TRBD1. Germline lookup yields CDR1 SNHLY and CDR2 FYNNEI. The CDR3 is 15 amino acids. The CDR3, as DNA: TGTGCCAGCAGTGCAACAGACAGGGGCAAGCAGCCCCAGCATTTT. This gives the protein CASSATDRGKQPQHF.

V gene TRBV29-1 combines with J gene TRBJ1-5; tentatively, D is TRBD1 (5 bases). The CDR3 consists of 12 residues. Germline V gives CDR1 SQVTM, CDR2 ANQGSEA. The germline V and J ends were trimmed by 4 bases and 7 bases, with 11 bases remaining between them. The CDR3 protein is CSVVGVGQPQHF. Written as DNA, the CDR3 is TGCAGCGTTGTGGGGGTTGGCCAGCCCCAGCATTTT. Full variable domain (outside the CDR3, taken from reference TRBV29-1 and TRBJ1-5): SAVISQKPSRDICQRGTSLTIQCQVDSQVTMMFWYRQQPGQSLTLIATANQGSEATYESGFVIDKFPISRPNLTFSTLTVSNMSPEDSSIYLCSVVGVGQPQHFGDGTRLSIL.

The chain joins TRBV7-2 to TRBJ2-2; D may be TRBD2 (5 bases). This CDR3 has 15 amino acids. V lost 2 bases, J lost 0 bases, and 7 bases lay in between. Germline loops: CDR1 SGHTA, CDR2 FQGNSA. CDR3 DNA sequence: TGTGCCAGCAGCTTAAAACTAGCGAACACCGGGGAGCTGTTTTTT. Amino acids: CASSLKLANTGELFF.

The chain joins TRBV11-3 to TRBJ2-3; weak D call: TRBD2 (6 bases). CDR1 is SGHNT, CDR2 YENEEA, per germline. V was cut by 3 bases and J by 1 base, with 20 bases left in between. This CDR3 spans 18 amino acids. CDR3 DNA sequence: TGTGCCAGCAGCTTGGGAGAGGGACTCCCGGGGGGCACAGATACGCAGTATTTT. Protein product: CASSLGEGLPGGTDTQYF. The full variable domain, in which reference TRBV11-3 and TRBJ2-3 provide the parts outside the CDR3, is EAGVVQSPRYKIIEKKQPVAFWCNPISGHNTLYWYLQNLGQGPELLIRYENEEAVDDSQLPKDRFSAERLKGVDSTLKIQPAELGDSAVYLCASSLGEGLPGGTDTQYFGPGTRLTVL.

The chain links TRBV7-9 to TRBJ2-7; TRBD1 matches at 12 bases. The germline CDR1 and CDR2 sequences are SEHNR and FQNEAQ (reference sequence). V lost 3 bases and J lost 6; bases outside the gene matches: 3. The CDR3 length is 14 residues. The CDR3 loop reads CASSLGQGAFEQYF. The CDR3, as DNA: TGTGCCAGCAGCTTGGGACAGGGGGCTTTCGAGCAGTACTTC.

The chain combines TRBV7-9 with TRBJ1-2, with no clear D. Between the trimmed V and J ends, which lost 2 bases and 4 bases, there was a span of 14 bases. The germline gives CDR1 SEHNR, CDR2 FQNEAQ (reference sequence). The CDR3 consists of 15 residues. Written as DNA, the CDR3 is TGTGCCAGCAGCTTAAAGGCAGGCCCATCCTATGGCTACACCTTC. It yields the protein CASSLKAGPSYGYTF.

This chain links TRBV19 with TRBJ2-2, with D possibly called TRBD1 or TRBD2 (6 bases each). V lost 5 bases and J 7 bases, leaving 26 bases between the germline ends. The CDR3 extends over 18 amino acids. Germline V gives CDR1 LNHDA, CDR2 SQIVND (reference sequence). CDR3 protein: CASSSPRQRQEGNGELFF. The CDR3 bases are TGTGCCAGTAGTTCCCCCCGGCAGAGACAGGAGGGTAACGGGGAGCTGTTTTTT.

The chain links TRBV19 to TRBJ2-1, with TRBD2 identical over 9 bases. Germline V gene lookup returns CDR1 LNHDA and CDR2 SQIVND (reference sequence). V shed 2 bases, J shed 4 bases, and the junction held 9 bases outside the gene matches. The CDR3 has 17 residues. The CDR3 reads CASSIIGGLATYNEQFF. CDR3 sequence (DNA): TGTGCCAGTAGTATAATAGGCGGACTAGCGACTTACAATGAGCAGTTCTTC.